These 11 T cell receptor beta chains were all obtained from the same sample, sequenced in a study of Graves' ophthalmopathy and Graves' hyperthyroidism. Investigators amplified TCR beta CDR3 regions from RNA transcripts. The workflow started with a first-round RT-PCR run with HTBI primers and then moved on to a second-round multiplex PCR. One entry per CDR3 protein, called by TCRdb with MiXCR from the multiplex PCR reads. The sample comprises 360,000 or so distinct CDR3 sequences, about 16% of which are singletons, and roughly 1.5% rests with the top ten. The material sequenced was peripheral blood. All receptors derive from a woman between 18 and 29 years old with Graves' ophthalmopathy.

CDR3 DNA sequence: TGTGCCAGCAGTTCCCTCGGGGGCGGGGGTCAGCCCCAGCATTTT. This translates into CASSSLGGGGQPQHF. The rearrangement joins TRBV12-3 or TRBV12-4 to TRBJ1-5; a possible D gene is TRBD1 (6 bases). The germline V and J ends were trimmed by 4 bases and 6 bases, with 16 bases remaining between them. The CDR3 has 15 residues.

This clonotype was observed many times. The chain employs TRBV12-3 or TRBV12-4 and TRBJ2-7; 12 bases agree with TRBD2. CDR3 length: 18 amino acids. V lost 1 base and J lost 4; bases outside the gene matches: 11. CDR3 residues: CASSLVFAGTSGSYEQYF. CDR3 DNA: TGTGCCAGCAGTTTAGTCTTTGCCGGGACTAGCGGGTCTTACGAGCAGTACTTC.

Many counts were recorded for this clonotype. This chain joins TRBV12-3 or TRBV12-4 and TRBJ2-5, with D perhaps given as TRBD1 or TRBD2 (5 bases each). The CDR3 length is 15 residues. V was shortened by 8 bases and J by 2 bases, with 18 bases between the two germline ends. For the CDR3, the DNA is TGTGCCAGCCAGGGAAGGGAGAGGAGGCAAGAGACCCAGTACTTC. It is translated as CASQGRERRQETQYF.

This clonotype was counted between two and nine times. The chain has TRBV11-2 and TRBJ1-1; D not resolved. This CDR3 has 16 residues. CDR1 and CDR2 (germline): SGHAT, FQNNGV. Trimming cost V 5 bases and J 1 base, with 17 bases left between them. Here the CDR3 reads CASSPWSGSRNTEAFF. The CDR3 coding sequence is TGTGCCAGCAGCCCCTGGTCCGGGTCGAGGAACACTGAAGCTTTCTTT.

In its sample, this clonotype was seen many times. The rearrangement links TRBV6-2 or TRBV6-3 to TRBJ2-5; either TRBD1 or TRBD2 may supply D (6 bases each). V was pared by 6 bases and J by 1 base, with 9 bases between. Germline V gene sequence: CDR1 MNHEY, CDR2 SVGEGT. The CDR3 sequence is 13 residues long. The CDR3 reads CASRGGGQETQYF. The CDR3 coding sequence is TGTGCCAGCAGAGGGGGAGGCCAAGAGACCCAGTACTTC.

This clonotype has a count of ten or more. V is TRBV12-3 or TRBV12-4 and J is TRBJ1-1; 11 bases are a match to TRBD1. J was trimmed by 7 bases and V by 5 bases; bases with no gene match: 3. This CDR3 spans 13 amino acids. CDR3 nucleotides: TGTGCCAGCAGTCGGGACAGGGGGAGTGAAGCTTTCTTT. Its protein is CASSRDRGSEAFF.

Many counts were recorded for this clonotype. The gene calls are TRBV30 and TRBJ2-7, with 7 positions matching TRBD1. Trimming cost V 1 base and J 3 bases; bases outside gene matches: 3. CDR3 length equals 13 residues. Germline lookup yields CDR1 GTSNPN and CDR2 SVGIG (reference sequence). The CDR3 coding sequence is TGTGCCTGGAGTGGGACAGGAGACTACGAGCAGTACTTC. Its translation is CAWSGTGDYEQYF.

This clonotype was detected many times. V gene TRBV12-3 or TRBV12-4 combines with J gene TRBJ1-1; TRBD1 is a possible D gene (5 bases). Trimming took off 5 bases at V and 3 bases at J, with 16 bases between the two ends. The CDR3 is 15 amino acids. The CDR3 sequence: CASSPSGRVDTEAFF. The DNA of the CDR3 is TGTGCCAGCAGTCCCTCGGGCAGGGTAGACACTGAAGCTTTCTTT.

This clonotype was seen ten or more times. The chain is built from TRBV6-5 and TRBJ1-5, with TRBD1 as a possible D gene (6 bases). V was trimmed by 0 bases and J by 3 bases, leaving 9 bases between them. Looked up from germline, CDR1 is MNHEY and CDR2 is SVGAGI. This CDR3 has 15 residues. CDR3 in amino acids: CASSYSTGYNQPQHF. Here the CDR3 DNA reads TGTGCCAGCAGTTACTCGACAGGTTACAATCAGCCCCAGCATTTT.

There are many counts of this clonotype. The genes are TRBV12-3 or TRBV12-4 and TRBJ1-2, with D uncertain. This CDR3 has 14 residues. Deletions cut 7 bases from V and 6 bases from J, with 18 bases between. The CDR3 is CASTTAGRDDGYTF. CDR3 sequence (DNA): TGTGCCAGCACCACGGCCGGGCGGGATGATGGCTACACCTTC.

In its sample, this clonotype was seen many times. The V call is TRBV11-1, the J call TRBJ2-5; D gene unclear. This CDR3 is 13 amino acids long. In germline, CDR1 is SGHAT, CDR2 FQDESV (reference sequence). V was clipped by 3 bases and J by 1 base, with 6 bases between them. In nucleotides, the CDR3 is TGTGCCAGCAGCTTTCGGTTCCAAGAGACCCAGTACTTC. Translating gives CASSFRFQETQYF.